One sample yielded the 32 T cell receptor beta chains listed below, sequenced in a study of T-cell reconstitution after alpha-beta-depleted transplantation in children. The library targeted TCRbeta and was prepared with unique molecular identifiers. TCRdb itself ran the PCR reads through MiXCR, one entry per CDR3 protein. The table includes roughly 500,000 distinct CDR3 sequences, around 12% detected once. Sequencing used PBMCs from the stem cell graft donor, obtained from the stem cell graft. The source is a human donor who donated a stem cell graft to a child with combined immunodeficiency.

CDR3 sequence (DNA): TGCGCCAGCAGCACGTCGCGGGTCACAGATACGCAGTATTTT. Its protein product is CASSTSRVTDTQYF. The rearrangement links TRBV5-1 to TRBJ2-3; maybe TRBD2 (5 bases). The V and J ends lost 4 bases and 2 bases respectively, with 11 bases between them. Per germline, CDR1 SGHRS and CDR2 YFSETQ. The CDR3 extends over 14 amino acids.

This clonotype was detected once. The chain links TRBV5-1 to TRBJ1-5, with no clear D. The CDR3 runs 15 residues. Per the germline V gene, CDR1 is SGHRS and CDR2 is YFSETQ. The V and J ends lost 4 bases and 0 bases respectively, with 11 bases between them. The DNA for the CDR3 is TGCGCCAGCAGCCCGACGGGATATAGCAATCAGCCCCAGCATTTT. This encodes CASSPTGYSNQPQHF.

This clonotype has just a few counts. For the CDR3, the DNA is TGTGCCAGCAGTGAAAGGCGGACCGGCAGGGAAAAACTGTTTTTT. Its protein is CASSERRTGREKLFF. V usage is TRBV6-1 and J usage is TRBJ1-4; no firm D call. The CDR3 contains 15 residues. CDR1 is MNHNS and CDR2 is SASEGT in the germline V gene. With 2 bases removed from V and 8 bases from J, the gap between germline ends came to 15 bases.

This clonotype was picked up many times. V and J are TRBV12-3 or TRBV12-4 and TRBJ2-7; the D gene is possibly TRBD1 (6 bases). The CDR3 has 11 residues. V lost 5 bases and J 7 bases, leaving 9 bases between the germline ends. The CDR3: CASSTGIEQYF. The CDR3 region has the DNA TGTGCCAGCAGTACAGGGATAGAGCAGTACTTC.

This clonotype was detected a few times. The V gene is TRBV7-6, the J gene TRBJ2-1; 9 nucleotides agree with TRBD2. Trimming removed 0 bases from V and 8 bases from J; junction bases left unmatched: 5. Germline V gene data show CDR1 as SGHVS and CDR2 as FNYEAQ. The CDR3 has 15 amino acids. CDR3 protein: CASSLAAGGLHEQFF. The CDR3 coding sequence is TGTGCCAGCAGCTTAGCCGCGGGGGGGCTTCATGAGCAGTTCTTC.

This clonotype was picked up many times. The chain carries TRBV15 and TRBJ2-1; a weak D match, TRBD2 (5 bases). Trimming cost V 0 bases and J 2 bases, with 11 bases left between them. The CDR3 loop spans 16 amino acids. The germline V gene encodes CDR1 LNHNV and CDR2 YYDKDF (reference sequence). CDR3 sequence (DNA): TGTGCCACCAGCAGAGAGAGGGCTAGCACCTACAATGAGCAGTTCTTC. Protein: CATSRERASTYNEQFF.

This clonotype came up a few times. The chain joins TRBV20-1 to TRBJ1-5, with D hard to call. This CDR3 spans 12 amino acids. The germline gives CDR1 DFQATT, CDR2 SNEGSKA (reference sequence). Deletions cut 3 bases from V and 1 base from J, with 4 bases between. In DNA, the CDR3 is TGCAGTGCTAGTGAGAGCAATCAGCCCCAGCATTTT. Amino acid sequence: CSASESNQPQHF.

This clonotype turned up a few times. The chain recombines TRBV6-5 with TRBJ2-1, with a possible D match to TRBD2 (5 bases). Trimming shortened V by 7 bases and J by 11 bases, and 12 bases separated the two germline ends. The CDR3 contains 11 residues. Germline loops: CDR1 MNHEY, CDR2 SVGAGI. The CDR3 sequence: CASTRSGKQFF. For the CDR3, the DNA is TGTGCCAGCACTCGGTCGGGGAAGCAGTTCTTC.

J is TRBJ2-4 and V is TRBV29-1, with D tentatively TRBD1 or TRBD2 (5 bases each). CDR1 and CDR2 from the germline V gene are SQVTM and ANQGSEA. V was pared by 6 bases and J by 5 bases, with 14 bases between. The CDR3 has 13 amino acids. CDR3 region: CSVGTRRENIQYF. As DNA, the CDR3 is TGCAGCGTCGGGACCCGCAGGGAAAACATTCAGTACTTC.

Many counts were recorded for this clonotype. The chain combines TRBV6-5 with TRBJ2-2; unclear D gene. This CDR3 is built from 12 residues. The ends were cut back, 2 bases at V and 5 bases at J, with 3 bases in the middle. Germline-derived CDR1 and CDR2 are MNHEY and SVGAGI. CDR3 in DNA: TGTGCCAGCAGTTACGAAACCGGGGAGCTGTTTTTT. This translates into CASSYETGELFF.

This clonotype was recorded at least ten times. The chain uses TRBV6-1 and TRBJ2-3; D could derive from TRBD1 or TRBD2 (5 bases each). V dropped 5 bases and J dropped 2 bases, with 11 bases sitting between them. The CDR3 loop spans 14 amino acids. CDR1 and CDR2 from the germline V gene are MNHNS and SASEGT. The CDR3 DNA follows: TGTGCCAGCAGTAAGGGGAGACCCACAGATACGCAGTATTTT. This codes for CASSKGRPTDTQYF.

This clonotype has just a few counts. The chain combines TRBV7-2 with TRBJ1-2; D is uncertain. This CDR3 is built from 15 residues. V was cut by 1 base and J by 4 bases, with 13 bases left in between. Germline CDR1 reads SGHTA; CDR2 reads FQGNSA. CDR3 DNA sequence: TGTGCCAGCAGCTTAGGCCCCGGAATCGGCTATGGCTACACCTTC. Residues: CASSLGPGIGYGYTF.

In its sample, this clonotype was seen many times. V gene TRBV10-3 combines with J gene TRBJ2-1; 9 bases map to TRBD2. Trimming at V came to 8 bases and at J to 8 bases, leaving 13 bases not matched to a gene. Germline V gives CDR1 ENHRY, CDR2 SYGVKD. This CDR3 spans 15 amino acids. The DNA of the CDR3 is TGTGCCATCTCCCGGACTAGCGAGATTTCCGATGAGCAGTTCTTC. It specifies CAISRTSEISDEQFF.

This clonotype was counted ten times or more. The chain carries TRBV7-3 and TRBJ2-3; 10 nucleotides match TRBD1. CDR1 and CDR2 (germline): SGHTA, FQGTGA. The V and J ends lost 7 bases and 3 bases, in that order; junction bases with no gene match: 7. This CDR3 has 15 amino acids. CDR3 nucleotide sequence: TGTGCCAGCACCACCGACAGGGGGCCGACAGATACGCAGTATTTT. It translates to CASTTDRGPTDTQYF.

CDR3 loop: CASGFTVPGGLMNTEAFF. The CDR3 DNA reads TGTGCTAGTGGTTTCACGGTCCCGGGAGGGCTAATGAACACTGAAGCTTTCTTT. The chain uses TRBV12-5 and TRBJ1-1; D remains unclear. Trimming took 3 bases from V and 0 from J, leaving 20 bases between them. The CDR3 covers 18 residues. Germline V lookup: CDR1 LGHNT, CDR2 FRNRAP.

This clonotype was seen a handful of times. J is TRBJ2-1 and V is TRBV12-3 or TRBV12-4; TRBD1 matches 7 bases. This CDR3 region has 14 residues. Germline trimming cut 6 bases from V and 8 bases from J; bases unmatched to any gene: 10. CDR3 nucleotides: TGTGCCAGCAGGCGACAGGGAGTCCACCATGAGCAGTTCTTC. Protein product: CASRRQGVHHEQFF.

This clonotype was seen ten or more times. The CDR3 loop is CASSWGGQETQYF. Written as DNA, the CDR3 is TGCGCCAGCAGCTGGGGAGGACAAGAGACCCAGTACTTC. The V gene is TRBV5-1, the J gene TRBJ2-5; maybe TRBD2 (6 bases). The CDR3 contains 13 residues. V shed 3 bases and J shed 2 bases, with 8 bases lying between them. The germline V gene encodes CDR1 SGHRS and CDR2 YFSETQ.

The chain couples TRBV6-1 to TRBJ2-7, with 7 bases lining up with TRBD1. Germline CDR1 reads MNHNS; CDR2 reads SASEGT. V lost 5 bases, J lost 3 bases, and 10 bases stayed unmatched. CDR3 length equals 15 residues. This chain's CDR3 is CASSRPRDRDYEQYF. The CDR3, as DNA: TGTGCCAGCAGTCGTCCCCGGGACAGAGACTACGAGCAGTACTTC.

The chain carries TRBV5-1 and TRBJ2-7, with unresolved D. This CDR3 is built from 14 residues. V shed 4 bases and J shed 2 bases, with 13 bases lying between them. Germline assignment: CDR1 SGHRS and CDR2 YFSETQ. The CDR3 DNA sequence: TGCGCCAGCAGCCTCGGACCCTTAACCTACGAGCAGTACTTC. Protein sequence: CASSLGPLTYEQYF.

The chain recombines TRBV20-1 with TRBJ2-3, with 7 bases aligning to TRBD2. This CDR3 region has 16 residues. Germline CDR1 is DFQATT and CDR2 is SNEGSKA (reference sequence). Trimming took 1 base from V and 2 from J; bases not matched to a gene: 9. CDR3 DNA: TGCAGTGCTAGAGTTTTAGGGCTAGCGGTCACAGATACGCAGTATTTT. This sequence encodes CSARVLGLAVTDTQYF.

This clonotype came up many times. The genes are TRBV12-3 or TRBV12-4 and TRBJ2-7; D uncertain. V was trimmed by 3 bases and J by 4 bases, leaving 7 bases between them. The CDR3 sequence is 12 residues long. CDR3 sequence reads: CASSLAGYEQYF. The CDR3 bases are TGTGCCAGCAGTTTGGCCGGGTACGAGCAGTACTTC.

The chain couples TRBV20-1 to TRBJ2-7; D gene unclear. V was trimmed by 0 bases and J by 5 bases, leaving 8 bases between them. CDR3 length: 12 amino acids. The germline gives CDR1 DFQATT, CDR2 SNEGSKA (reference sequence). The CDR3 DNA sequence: TGCAGTGCTAGAGATCCTGGCCACGAGCAGTACTTC. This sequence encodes CSARDPGHEQYF.

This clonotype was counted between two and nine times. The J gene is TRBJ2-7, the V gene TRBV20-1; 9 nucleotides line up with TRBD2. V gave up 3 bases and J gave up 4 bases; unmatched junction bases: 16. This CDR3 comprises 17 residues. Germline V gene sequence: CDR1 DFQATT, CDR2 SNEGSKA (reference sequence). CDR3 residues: CSASPWDLGLAPYEQYF. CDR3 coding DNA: TGCAGTGCTAGCCCGTGGGACCTCGGACTAGCGCCGTACGAGCAGTACTTC.

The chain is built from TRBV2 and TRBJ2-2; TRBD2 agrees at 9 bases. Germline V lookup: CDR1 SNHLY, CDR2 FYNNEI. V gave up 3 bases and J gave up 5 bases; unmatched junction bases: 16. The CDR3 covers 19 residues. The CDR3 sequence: CASSDSRDSGSHGTGELFF. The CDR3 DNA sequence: TGTGCCAGCAGTGACAGTCGTGATAGCGGGAGTCATGGGACCGGGGAGCTGTTTTTT.

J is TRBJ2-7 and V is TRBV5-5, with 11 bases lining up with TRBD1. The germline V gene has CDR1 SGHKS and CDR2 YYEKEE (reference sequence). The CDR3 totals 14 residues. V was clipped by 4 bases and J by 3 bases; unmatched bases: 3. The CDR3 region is CASSGQGAYYEQYF. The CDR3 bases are TGTGCCAGCAGCGGACAGGGGGCGTACTACGAGCAGTACTTC.

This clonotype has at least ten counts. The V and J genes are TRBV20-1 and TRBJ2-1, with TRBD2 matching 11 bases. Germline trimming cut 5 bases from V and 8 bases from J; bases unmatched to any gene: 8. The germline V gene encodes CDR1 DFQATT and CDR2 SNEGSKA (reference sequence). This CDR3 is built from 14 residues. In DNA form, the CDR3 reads TGCAGTGCTGGGACTAGCGGTATGAGCGATGAGCAGTTCTTC. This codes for CSAGTSGMSDEQFF.

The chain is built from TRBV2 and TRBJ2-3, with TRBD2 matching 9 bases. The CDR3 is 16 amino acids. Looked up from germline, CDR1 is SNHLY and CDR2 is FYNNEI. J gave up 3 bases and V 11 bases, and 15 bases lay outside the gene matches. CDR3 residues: CAPTGREGLWTDTQYF. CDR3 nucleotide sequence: TGTGCCCCAACCGGGCGGGAGGGCCTATGGACAGATACGCAGTATTTT.

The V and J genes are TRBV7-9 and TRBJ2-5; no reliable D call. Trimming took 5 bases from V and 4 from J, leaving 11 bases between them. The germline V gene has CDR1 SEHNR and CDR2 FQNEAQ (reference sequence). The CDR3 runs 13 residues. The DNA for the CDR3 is TGTGCCAGCAGCCCGCGGCCAGGAGAGACCCAGTACTTC. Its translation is CASSPRPGETQYF.

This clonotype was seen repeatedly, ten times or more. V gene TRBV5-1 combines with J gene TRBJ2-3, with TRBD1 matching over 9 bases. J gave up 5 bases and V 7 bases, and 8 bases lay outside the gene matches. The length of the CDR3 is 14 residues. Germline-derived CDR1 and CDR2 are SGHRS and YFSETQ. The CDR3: CASGGQGRGDTQYF. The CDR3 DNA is TGCGCCAGCGGGGGACAGGGAAGAGGAGATACGCAGTATTTT.

CDR3 amino acids: CASSRTSGGLELFF. The DNA of the CDR3 is TGTGCCAGCAGTCGAACTAGCGGGGGGCTCGAGCTGTTTTTT. The chain couples TRBV12-3 or TRBV12-4 to TRBJ2-2, with 12 positions matching TRBD2. This CDR3 has 14 amino acids. Trimming removed 5 bases from V and 11 bases from J; junction bases left unmatched: 6.

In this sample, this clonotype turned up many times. CDR3 DNA sequence: TGCAGTGCTACTTGGGACACAACCTCCTACGAGCAGTACTTC. Protein: CSATWDTTSYEQYF. The chain employs TRBV20-1 and TRBJ2-7, with D possibly matching TRBD1 (6 bases). The V end lost 4 bases, the J end lost 0 bases, and 13 bases lay between the germline ends. Germline V gives CDR1 DFQATT, CDR2 SNEGSKA (reference sequence). CDR3 length: 14 residues.

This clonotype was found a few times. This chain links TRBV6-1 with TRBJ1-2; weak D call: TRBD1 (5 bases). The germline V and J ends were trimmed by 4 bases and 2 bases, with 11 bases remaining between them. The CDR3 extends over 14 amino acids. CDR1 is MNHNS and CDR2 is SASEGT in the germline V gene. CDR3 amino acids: CASSVLGQNYGYTF. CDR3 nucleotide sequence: TGTGCCAGCAGTGTCCTCGGACAAAACTATGGCTACACCTTC.